This T cell receptor (beta chain) came from a study of T cell responses to AZD1222 COVID-19 vaccine. Generated by immunoSEQ multiplex PCR, the TCRdb table keeps only in-frame clones and is missing some. The data hold approximately 100,000 clones, with 80% to 90% observed a single time. As for this clone: Its antigen is not identified.

Study-level findings and limits: Elevations in Spike-specific TCR breadth and depth followed administration of two AZD1222 doses. Repertoires in all cases were sampled only once the peak T cell response had passed. Mapped onto spike, vaccine-associated CD4 TCRs spanned it and were dominant at 160-218 and 743-854. Nearly half of the spike-specific TCRs reportedly recognize variant regions that carry no mutations.

The V segment lost 5 bases and the J segment 1 base; nucleotides outside the gene matches: 7. The CDR3 is made up of 15 amino acids. CDR1 is SGDLS and CDR2 is YYNGEE in the germline V gene. The TCR originated in an adult in good health. Sample: peripheral blood, taken on day 0 of AZD1222 vaccination. The chain has TRBV9 and TRBJ1-1; 8 bases are a match to TRBD1. This CDR3 is CASSVLGTGNTEAFF. Here the CDR3 DNA reads TGTGCCAGCAGTGTATTAGGGACAGGGAACACTGAAGCTTTCTTT. Full variable domain (remainder filled in from reference TRBV9 and TRBJ1-1): DSGVTQTPKHLITATGQRVTLRCSPRSGDLSVYWYQQSLDQGLQFLIQYYNGEERAKGNILERFSAQQFPDLHSELNLSSLELGDSALYFCASSVLGTGNTEAFFGQGTRLTVV.